The rows below give T cell receptor beta chains drawn from one sample of a study of T cell changes during pregnancy in multiple sclerosis. Assay used: immunoSEQ multiplex PCR; TCRdb lists only in-frame clones, some missing. Of about 35,000 clones detected, about 90% appear once; the ten largest clones hold around 3.4%. The material was CD8+ T cells from peripheral blood mononuclear cells, obtained in the third trimester of pregnancy. The origin of the receptors is a female donor with multiple sclerosis, enrolled in a pregnancy study. The CDR3 runs from the conserved cysteine through the conserved F or W. The order of the fields is clone size, J gene, CDR3 length, D gene, V gene, CDR3 protein, CDR3 DNA. A D gene is named only where the DNA matches it firmly. Size tells how often a clone was seen (once, few, many) or the class of an expanded clone, and some rows leave it out.

clone_size: NA; j_call: TRBJ2-7; cdr3_length: 15; d_call: TRBD1; v_call: TRBV6-5; cdr3_aa: CASSLRQGGSYEQYF; cdr3_nt: TGTGCCAGCAGTTTGAGACAGGGGGGTTCCTACGAGCAGTACTTC
clone_size: NA; j_call: TRBJ2-7; cdr3_length: 15; d_call: TRBD1; v_call: TRBV10-3; cdr3_aa: CAISRRTGGIYEQYF; cdr3_nt: TGTGCCATCAGCAGAAGGACAGGGGGAATATACGAGCAGTACTTC
clone_size: NA; j_call: TRBJ1-5; cdr3_length: 13; d_call: NA; v_call: TRBV9; cdr3_aa: CASTAGLIQPQHF; cdr3_nt: TGTGCCAGCACGGCAGGGTTGATTCAGCCCCAGCATTTT
clone_size: few; j_call: TRBJ1-1; cdr3_length: 14; d_call: TRBD1; v_call: TRBV9; cdr3_aa: CASSLRQGGTEAFF; cdr3_nt: TGTGCCAGCAGCCTTCGACAGGGGGGGACTGAAGCTTTCTTT
clone_size: once; j_call: TRBJ1-5; cdr3_length: 15; d_call: NA; v_call: TRBV21-1; cdr3_aa: CASSFVGGRNQPQHF; cdr3_nt: TGTGCCAGCAGCTTCGTGGGCGGGAGAAATCAGCCCCAGCATTTT
clone_size: once; j_call: TRBJ1-5; cdr3_length: 15; d_call: NA; v_call: TRBV30; cdr3_aa: CAWSDQGRVGQPQHF; cdr3_nt: TGTGCCTGGAGTGATCAGGGCAGGGTGGGTCAGCCCCAGCATTTT
clone_size: NA; j_call: TRBJ2-1; cdr3_length: 18; d_call: NA; v_call: TRBV4-3; cdr3_aa: CASSQDGPEGSSYNEQFF; cdr3_nt: TGCGCCAGCAGCCAAGATGGACCCGAGGGCAGCTCCTACAATGAGCAGTTCTTC
clone_size: NA; j_call: TRBJ2-7; cdr3_length: 15; d_call: TRBD1; v_call: TRBV4-3; cdr3_aa: CASSGTASSSYEQYF; cdr3_nt: TGCGCCAGCAGCGGGACAGCATCAAGCTCCTACGAGCAGTACTTC
clone_size: NA; j_call: TRBJ1-1; cdr3_length: 16; d_call: NA; v_call: TRBV5-6; cdr3_aa: CASSQEGDLLNTEAFF; cdr3_nt: TGTGCCAGCAGCCAGGAAGGTGATTTATTGAACACTGAAGCTTTCTTT
clone_size: NA; j_call: TRBJ2-7; cdr3_length: 12; d_call: NA; v_call: TRBV5-1; cdr3_aa: CASSSGTGEQYF; cdr3_nt: TGCGCCAGCAGCTCGGGGACTGGCGAGCAGTACTTC
clone_size: once; j_call: TRBJ2-5; cdr3_length: 14; d_call: TRBD2; v_call: TRBV9; cdr3_aa: CASSIAGGEETQYF; cdr3_nt: TGTGCCAGCAGCATCGCGGGGGGGGAAGAGACCCAGTACTTC
clone_size: NA; j_call: TRBJ1-2; cdr3_length: 14; d_call: NA; v_call: TRBV6-5; cdr3_aa: CASSLMGGRHGYTF; cdr3_nt: TGTGCCAGCAGCCTGATGGGGGGGCGGCATGGCTACACCTTC
clone_size: NA; j_call: TRBJ1-4; cdr3_length: 13; d_call: NA; v_call: TRBV27; cdr3_aa: CASSSVTGGKLFF; cdr3_nt: TGTGCCAGCAGTTCGGTCACCGGTGGAAAACTGTTTTTT
clone_size: NA; j_call: TRBJ1-2; cdr3_length: 14; d_call: TRBD1; v_call: TRBV6-6; cdr3_aa: CASRPGTGGFGYTF; cdr3_nt: TGTGCCAGCAGACCCGGGACAGGGGGTTTTGGCTACACCTTC